These 9 T cell receptor beta chains share one sample of origin, sequenced in a study of T cells after posttransplantation cyclophosphamide (TCRdb year 2016). The protocol used for the library was the immunoSEQ multiplex PCR assay. Entries here come from immuneACCESS through TCRdb and include only in-frame sequences with V and J called. Some clones fail to appear in such tables; in the studies checked, an unresolved V gene covers under half of the shortfall, and the cause of the remainder is unknown. The sample contains some 52,000 clones, roughly 86% of them found a single time. Of the sample, less than 3.5% falls within the top ten clones. Sequenced: PBMCs. The receptor source for this set is a man in his thirties or forties with a blood cancer, CMV-positive, and with a related stem cell donor.

The rearrangement uses TRBV5-1 and TRBJ2-1; TRBD1 might be the D (5 bases). CDR3 size: 13 residues. The ends were cut back, 2 bases at V and 5 bases at J, with 8 bases in the middle. Germline CDR1 and CDR2: SGHRS and YFSETQ. The CDR3 region has the DNA TGCGCCAGCAGCTTCGCACAGGACAATGAGCAGTTCTTC. Protein: CASSFAQDNEQFF.

The chain has TRBV12-5 and TRBJ2-1; 8 positions match TRBD2. Germline CDR1 and CDR2: LGHNT and FRNRAP. This CDR3 has 15 residues. The junction had 11 bases not matched to a gene; V was cut back by 5 bases and J by 8 bases. The CDR3 loop is CASGLGGLGGYEQFF. The CDR3 DNA reads TGTGCTAGTGGTCTTGGGGGACTAGGCGGGTATGAGCAGTTCTTC.

This sequence joins TRBV18 and TRBJ2-7; the match to TRBD1 covers 7 bases. J gave up 3 bases and V 4 bases, and 6 bases lay outside the gene matches. The CDR3 spans 14 residues. CDR1 is KGHSH, CDR2 LQKENI, per germline. CDR3 coding DNA: TGTGCCAGCTCACAGGGGGACAGTCTCTACGAGCAGTACTTC. This translates into CASSQGDSLYEQYF.

V gene TRBV23-1 combines with J gene TRBJ1-3; 7 bases are shared with TRBD1. TRBV23-1 is an ORF, and what it does is uncertain. V was clipped by 6 bases and J by 0 bases; unmatched bases: 14. The CDR3 is 18 residues long. Here the CDR3 reads CASSPFPPGQNSGNTIYF. The CDR3 coding sequence is TGCGCCAGCAGCCCCTTCCCCCCGGGACAGAACTCTGGAAACACCATATATTTT.

The chain has TRBV5-1 and TRBJ2-7; 7 nucleotides match TRBD1. Germline CDR1 SGHRS, CDR2 YFSETQ. The length of the CDR3 is 14 residues. Trimming removed 5 bases from V and 2 bases from J; junction bases left unmatched: 7. The CDR3 sequence is CASRSGTVAYEQYF. CDR3 DNA: TGCGCCAGCAGGTCCGGGACAGTCGCCTACGAGCAGTACTTC.

This chain connects TRBV28 to TRBJ1-1; TRBD1 matches 9 bases. CDR1 and CDR2 from the germline V gene are MDHEN and SYDVKM. The CDR3 covers 17 residues. With V trimmed by 7 bases and J by 1 base, 13 bases remained unmatched. The chain's CDR3 is CASISGQGLPGNTEAFF. In nucleotides, the CDR3 is TGTGCCAGCATCTCGGGACAGGGACTCCCAGGGAACACTGAAGCTTTCTTT.

This clone was recorded a few times. The CDR3 bases are TGTGCCAGCAGCCCTCGGACAGGGGAAGGCTACACCTTC. Translating gives CASSPRTGEGYTF. The chain couples TRBV14 to TRBJ1-2, with 9 bases fitting TRBD1. The junction had 5 bases not matched to a gene; V was cut back by 4 bases and J by 8 bases. Germline CDR1 SGHDN, CDR2 FVKESK. The CDR3 spans 13 residues.

This chain links TRBV19 with TRBJ2-4; TRBD1 might be the D (6 bases). CDR1 and CDR2 (germline): LNHDA, SQIVND (reference sequence). This CDR3 is 14 amino acids long. V shed 3 bases and J shed 8 bases, with 14 bases lying between them. The CDR3 spells CASSITAKGDIQYF. DNA for the CDR3: TGTGCCAGTAGTATTACGGCCAAGGGGGACATTCAGTACTTC.

This clone showed up just once. The chain uses TRBV2 and TRBJ2-7, with D maybe TRBD2 (5 bases). V was shortened by 6 bases and J by 3 bases, with 18 bases between the two germline ends. There are 15 residues in the CDR3. Germline CDR1 reads SNHLY; CDR2 reads FYNNEI. CDR3 region: CASRNRGISFYEQYF. The CDR3 nucleotides read TGTGCCAGCAGGAACCGGGGTATTTCCTTCTACGAGCAGTACTTC.